Shown below are 8 T cell receptor beta chains from a single sample sequenced in a study of T cell changes during pregnancy in multiple sclerosis. Produced via immunoSEQ multiplex PCR; TCRdb's table is partial and in-frame only. The sample lists about 43,000 clones; roughly 90% were seen once. The input for sequencing was peripheral blood, taken in the second trimester of pregnancy. The receptor source for this set is a female donor in good health, enrolled as a control in a pregnancy study.

This chain links TRBV21-1 with TRBJ2-1; TRBD1 reflects the table's D call only, with no check against the DNA. TRBV21-1 is a documented pseudogene. The length of the CDR3 is 14 residues. This chain's CDR3 is CASSKDRGGNEQFF. The CDR3 DNA reads as TGTGCCAGCAGCAAGGACAGGGGGGGCAATGAGCAGTTCTTC.

The chain is built from TRBV7-2 and TRBJ2-3; unclear D gene. CDR1 is SGHTA and CDR2 is FQGNSA in the germline V gene. V lost 6 bases, J lost 3 bases, and 7 bases lay in between. The CDR3 has 12 amino acids. The CDR3 DNA is TGTGCCAGCAGGTATTTTACAGATACGCAGTATTTT. It codes for CASRYFTDTQYF.

J is TRBJ2-6 and V is TRBV5-1, with D unclear. The CDR3 consists of 15 residues. V gave up 0 bases and J gave up 4 bases, with 8 bases separating them. Per germline, CDR1 SGHRS and CDR2 YFSETQ. The CDR3 spells CASSLDITGANVLTF. CDR3 DNA: TGCGCCAGCAGCTTGGACATCACCGGGGCCAACGTCCTGACTTTC.

The chain joins TRBV19 to TRBJ2-5, with 7 bases that match TRBD2. The germline V gene has CDR1 LNHDA and CDR2 SQIVND (reference sequence). Germline trimming cut 6 bases from V and 5 bases from J; bases unmatched to any gene: 21. The CDR3 runs to 18 residues. The CDR3 nucleotides are TGTGCCAGTAGCTCGAGTGGAATGGTGGGGGGGGTTGGCGAGACCCAGTACTTC. Amino acid sequence: CASSSSGMVGGVGETQYF.

This chain links TRBV2 with TRBJ2-7, with 7 bases identical to TRBD1. After removal of 6 bases from V and 3 bases from J, the junction contained 11 bases not matched to a gene. The CDR3 is made up of 15 amino acids. Germline assignment: CDR1 SNHLY and CDR2 FYNNEI. This CDR3 reads CASSEPVTGHYEQYF. In nucleotides, the CDR3 is TGTGCCAGCAGCGAACCGGTGACAGGGCACTACGAGCAGTACTTC.

The chain combines TRBV18 with TRBJ1-6; D is ambiguous. The V end lost 3 bases, the J end lost 8 bases, and 11 bases lay between the germline ends. Looked up from germline, CDR1 is KGHSH and CDR2 is LQKENI. The CDR3 extends over 14 amino acids. The CDR3 DNA is TGTGCCAGCTCACCTAGAGTCACCGATTCACCCCTCCACTTT. It encodes CASSPRVTDSPLHF.

Only a few counts were recorded for this clone. The CDR3 loop is CASSPLPGQQAFF. The CDR3 DNA sequence: TGTGCCAGCAGCCCCCTACCGGGACAGCAAGCTTTCTTT. The V and J genes are TRBV5-5 and TRBJ1-1; 7 positions match TRBD1. This CDR3 has 13 residues. Losses at the gene ends were 4 bases for V and 9 bases for J; bases not matched to a gene: 9. Per germline, CDR1 SGHKS and CDR2 YYEKEE (reference sequence).

The J gene is TRBJ1-1, the V gene TRBV27; the D is unclear. V dropped 3 bases and J dropped 4 bases, with 6 bases sitting between them. Germline V gene sequence: CDR1 MNHEY, CDR2 SMNVEV (reference sequence). The CDR3 covers 12 residues. The CDR3: CASSFRGTEAFF. CDR3 DNA: TGTGCCAGCAGTTTCCGGGGCACTGAAGCTTTCTTT.